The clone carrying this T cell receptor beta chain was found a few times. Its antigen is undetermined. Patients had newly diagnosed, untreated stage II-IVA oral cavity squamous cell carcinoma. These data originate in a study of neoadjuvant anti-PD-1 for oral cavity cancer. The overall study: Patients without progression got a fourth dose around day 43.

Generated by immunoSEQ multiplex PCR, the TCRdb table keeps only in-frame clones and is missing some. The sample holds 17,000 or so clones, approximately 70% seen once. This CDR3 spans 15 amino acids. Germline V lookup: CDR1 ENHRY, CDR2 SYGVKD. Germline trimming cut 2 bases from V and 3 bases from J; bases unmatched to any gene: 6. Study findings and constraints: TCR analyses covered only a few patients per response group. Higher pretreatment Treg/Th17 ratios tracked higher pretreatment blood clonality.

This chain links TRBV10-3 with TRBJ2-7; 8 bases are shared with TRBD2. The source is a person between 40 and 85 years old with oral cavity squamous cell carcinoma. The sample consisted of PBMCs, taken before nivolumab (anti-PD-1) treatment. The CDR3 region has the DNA TGTGCCATCAGTGAGCCGGGACTAGACGGCTACGAGCAGTACTTC. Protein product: CAISEPGLDGYEQYF.